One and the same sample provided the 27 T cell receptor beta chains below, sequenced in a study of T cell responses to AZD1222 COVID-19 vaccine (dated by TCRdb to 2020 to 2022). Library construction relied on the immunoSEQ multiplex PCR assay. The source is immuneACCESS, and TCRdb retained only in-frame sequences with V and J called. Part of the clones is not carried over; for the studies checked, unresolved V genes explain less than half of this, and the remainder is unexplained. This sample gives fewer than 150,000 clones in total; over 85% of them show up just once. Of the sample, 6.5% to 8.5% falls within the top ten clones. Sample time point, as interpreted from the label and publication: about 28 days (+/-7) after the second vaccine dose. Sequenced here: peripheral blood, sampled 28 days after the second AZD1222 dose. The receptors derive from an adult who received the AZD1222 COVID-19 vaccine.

CDR3 sequence reads: CASSVQSYGYTF. In DNA form, the CDR3 reads TGTGCCAGCAGCGTTCAGTCCTATGGCTACACCTTC. The V call is TRBV9, the J call TRBJ1-2, with D unclear. Per germline, CDR1 SGDLS and CDR2 YYNGEE. V lost 2 bases and J 4 bases, leaving 6 bases between the germline ends. This CDR3 comprises 12 residues.

CDR3 residues: CSVGDRGREGYTF. The CDR3, as DNA: TGCAGCGTCGGGGACAGGGGGAGAGAGGGCTACACCTTC. The chain uses TRBV29-1 and TRBJ1-2, with 11 bases matching TRBD1. This CDR3 is built from 13 residues. V was pared by 6 bases and J by 8 bases, with 8 bases of the junction left unmatched. Germline CDR1 SQVTM, CDR2 ANQGSEA.

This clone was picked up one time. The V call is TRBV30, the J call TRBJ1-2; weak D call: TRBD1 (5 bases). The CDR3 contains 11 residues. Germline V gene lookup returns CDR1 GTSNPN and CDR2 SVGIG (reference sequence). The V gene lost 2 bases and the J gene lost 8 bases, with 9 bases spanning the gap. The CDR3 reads CAWSWTHGYTF. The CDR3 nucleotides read TGTGCCTGGAGTTGGACACACGGCTACACCTTC. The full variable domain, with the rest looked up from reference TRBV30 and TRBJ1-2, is SQTIHQWPATLVQPVGSPLSLECTVEGTSNPNLYWYRQAAGRGLQLLFYSVGIGQISSEVPQNLSASRPQDRQFILSSKKLLLSDSGFYLCAWSWTHGYTFGSGTRLTVV.

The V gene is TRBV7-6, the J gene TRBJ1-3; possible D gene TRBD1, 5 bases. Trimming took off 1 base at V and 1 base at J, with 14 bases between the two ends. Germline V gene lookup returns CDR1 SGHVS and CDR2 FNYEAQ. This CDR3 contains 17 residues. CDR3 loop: CASSLGLRGVSGNTIYF. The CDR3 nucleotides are TGTGCCAGCAGCTTAGGTTTAAGAGGGGTATCTGGAAACACCATATATTTT.

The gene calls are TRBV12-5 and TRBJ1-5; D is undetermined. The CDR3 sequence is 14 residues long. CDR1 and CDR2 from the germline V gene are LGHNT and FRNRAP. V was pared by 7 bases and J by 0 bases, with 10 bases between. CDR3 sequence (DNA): TGTGCTAGTGCTCGGGCTGATAGCAATCAGCCCCAGCATTTT. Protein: CASARADSNQPQHF.

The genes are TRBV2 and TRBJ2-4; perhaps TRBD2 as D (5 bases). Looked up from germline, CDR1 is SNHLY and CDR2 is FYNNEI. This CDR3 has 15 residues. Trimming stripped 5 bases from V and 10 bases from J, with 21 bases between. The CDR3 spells CASSPHGPPTGIQYF. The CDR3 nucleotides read TGTGCCAGCAGTCCCCATGGGCCCCCGACGGGAATTCAGTACTTC.

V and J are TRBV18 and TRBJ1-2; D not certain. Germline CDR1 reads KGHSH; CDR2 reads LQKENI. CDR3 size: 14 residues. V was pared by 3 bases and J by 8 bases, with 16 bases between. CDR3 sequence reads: CASSPYEGNGGYTF. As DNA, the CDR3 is TGTGCCAGCTCACCGTATGAAGGAAACGGAGGCTACACCTTC.

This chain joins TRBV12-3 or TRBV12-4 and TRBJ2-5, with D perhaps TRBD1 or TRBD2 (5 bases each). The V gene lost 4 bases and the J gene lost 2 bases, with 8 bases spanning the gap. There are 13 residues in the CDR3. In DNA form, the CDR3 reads TGTGCCAGCAGTTCCTGGGGGCAAGAGACCCAGTACTTC. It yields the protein CASSSWGQETQYF.

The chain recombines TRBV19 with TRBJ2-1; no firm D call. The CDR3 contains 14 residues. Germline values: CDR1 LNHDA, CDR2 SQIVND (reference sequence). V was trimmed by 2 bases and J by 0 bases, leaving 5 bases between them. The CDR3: CASSIQSSYNEQFF. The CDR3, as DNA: TGTGCCAGTAGTATACAGAGCTCCTACAATGAGCAGTTCTTC.

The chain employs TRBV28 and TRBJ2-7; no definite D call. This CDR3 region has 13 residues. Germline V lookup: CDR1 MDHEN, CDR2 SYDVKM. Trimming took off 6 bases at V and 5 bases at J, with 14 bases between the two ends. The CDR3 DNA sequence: TGTGCCAGCAGCCCGAGGACCTTCAACGAGCAGTACTTC. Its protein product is CASSPRTFNEQYF.

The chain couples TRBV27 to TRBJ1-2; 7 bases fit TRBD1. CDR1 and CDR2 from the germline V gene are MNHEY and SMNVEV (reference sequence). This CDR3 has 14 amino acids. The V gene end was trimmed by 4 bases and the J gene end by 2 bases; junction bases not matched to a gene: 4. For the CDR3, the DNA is TGTGCCAGCAGTTCCAGACAGGGAAACTATGGCTACACCTTC. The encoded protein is CASSSRQGNYGYTF.

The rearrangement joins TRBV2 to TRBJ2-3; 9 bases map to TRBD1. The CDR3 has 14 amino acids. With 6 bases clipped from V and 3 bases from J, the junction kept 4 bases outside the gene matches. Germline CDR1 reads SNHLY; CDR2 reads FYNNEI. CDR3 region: CASRGQGGTDTQYF. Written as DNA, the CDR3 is TGTGCCAGCAGGGGACAGGGAGGGACAGATACGCAGTATTTT.

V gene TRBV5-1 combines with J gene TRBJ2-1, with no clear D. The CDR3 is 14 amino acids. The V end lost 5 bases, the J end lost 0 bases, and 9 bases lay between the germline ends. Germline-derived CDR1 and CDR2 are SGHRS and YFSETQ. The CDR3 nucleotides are TGCGCCAGCAGGCGCGCGTACTCCTACAATGAGCAGTTCTTC. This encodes CASRRAYSYNEQFF.

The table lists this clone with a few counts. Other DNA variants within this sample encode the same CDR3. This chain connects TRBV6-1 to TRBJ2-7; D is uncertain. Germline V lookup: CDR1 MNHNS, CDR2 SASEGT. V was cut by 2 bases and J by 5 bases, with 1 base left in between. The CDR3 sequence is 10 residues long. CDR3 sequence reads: CASSENEQYF. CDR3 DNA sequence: TGTGCCAGCAGTGAAAACGAGCAGTACTTC.

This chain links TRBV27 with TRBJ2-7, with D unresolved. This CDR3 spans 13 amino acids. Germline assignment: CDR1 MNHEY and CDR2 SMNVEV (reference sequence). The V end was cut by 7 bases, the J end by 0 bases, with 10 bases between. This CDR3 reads CASTSLSSYEQYF. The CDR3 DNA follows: TGTGCCAGCACCTCCTTGAGCTCCTACGAGCAGTACTTC.

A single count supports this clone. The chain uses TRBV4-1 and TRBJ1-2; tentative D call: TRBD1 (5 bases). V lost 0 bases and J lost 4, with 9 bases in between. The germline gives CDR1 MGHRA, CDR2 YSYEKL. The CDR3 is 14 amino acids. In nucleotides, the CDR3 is TGCGCCAGCAGCCAAGAATTGACAGTCTATGGCTACACCTTC. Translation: CASSQELTVYGYTF.

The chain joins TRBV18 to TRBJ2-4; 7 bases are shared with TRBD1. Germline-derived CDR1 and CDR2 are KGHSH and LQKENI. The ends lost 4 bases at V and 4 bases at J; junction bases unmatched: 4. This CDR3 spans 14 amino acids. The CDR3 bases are TGTGCCAGCTCACTCGAGACAGGGAAAAACATTCAGTACTTC. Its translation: CASSLETGKNIQYF. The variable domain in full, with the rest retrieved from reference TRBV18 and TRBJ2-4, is NAGVMQNPRHLVRRRGQEARLRCSPMKGHSHVYWYRQLPEEGLKFMVYLQKENIIDESGMPKERFSAEFPKEGPSILRIQQVVRGDSAAYFCASSLETGKNIQYFGAGTRLSVL.

The CDR3, as DNA: TGTGCCAGCAGCCAAGATCTAGGACTAGCGGGGGGATCCAATGAGCAGTTCTTC. Its protein is CASSQDLGLAGGSNEQFF. V is TRBV3-1 (or the pseudogene TRBV3-2) and J is TRBJ2-1; 14 positions match TRBD2. CDR1 is LGHDT and CDR2 is YNNKEL in the germline V gene (reference sequence). The trim removed 0 bases at V and 6 bases at J, leaving 7 bases unmatched. The CDR3 runs 18 residues.

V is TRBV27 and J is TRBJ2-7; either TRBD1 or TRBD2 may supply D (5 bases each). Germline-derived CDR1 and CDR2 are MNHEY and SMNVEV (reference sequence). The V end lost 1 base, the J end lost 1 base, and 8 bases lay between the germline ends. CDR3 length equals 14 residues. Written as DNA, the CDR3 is TGTGCCAGCAGTTTATATGGGGGATCCTACGAGCAGTACTTC. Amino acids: CASSLYGGSYEQYF.

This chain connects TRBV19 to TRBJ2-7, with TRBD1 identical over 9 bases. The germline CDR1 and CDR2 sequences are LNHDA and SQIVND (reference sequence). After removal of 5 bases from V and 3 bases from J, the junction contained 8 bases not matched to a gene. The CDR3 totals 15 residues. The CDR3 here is CASSSAGTGRYEQYF. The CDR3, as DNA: TGTGCCAGTAGTTCTGCCGGGACAGGGCGCTACGAGCAGTACTTC.

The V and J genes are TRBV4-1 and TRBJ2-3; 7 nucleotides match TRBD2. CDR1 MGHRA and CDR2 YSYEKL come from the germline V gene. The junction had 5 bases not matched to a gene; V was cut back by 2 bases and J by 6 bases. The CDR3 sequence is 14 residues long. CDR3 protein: CASSQPGGVDTQYF. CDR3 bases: TGCGCCAGCAGCCAACCGGGGGGAGTGGATACGCAGTATTTT.

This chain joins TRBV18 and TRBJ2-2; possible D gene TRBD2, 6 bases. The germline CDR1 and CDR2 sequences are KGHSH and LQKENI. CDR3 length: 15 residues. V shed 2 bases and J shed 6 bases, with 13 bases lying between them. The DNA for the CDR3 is TGTGCCAGCTCACCAGAGGGAGGTCGGGCCGGGGAGCTGTTTTTT. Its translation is CASSPEGGRAGELFF.

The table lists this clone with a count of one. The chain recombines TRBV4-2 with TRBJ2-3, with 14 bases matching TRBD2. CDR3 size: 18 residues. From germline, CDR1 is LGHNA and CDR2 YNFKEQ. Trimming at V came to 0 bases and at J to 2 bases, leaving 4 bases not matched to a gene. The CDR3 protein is CASSQDWTSGGNTDTQYF. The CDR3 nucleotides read TGTGCCAGCAGCCAAGATTGGACTAGCGGGGGGAACACAGATACGCAGTATTTT.

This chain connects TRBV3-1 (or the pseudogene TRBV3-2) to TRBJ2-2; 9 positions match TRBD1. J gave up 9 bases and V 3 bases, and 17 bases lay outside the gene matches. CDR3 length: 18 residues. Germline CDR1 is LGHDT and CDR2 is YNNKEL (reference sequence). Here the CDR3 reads CASSHRDREWSMQRELFF. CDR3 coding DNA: TGTGCCAGCAGCCACCGGGACAGGGAGTGGAGCATGCAGAGGGAGCTGTTTTTT.

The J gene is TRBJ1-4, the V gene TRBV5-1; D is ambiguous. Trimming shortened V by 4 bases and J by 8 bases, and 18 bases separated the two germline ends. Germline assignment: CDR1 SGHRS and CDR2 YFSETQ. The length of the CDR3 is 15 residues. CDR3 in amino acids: CASSPALGGGEKLFF. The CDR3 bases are TGCGCCAGCAGCCCAGCCCTGGGTGGCGGGGAAAAACTGTTTTTT.

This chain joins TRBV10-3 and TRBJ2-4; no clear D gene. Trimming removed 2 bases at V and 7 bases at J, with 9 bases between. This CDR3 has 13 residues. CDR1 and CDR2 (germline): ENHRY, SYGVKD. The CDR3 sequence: CAISEATVNIQYF. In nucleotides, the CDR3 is TGTGCCATCAGTGAGGCGACGGTCAACATTCAGTACTTC.

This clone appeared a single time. The CDR3 DNA is TGTGCCAGCACCTTACTCCACACCGCCTACAATGAGCAGTTCTTC. Its protein product is CASTLLHTAYNEQFF. The chain employs TRBV6-5 and TRBJ2-1; D gene unclear. Trimming left V 7 bases short and J 2 bases short, with 15 bases between. The germline V gene has CDR1 MNHEY and CDR2 SVGAGI. The CDR3 runs 15 residues.